The 10 T cell receptor beta chains given below trace back to one sample, sequenced in a study of OX40 agonist ivuxolimab in advanced cancers. Sequenced by immunoSEQ multiplex PCR; TCRdb stores in-frame clones only, minus some. The sample lists 45,000 to 60,000 clones, about 87% seen once, with about a tenth in the top ten. The sample in question was CD4+ or CD8+ T cells sorted from blood, obtained in a trial of the OX40 agonist ivuxolimab. The receptors here all came from an adult with an advanced solid tumor such as melanoma, head and neck, liver or kidney cancer.

This clone appeared a single time. V gene TRBV14 combines with J gene TRBJ2-7, with D maybe TRBD2 (5 bases). The CDR3 is 18 amino acids. With 1 base removed from V and 0 bases from J, the gap between germline ends came to 19 bases. Germline CDR1 and CDR2: SGHDN and FVKESK. The CDR3 DNA reads as TGTGCCAGCAGCCAAGTGGAGGTTGGGGTGGGCTACTCCTACGAGCAGTACTTC. Translated, it gives CASSQVEVGVGYSYEQYF.

The rearrangement links TRBV29-1 to TRBJ2-1; 9 nucleotides align to TRBD1. Germline V lookup: CDR1 SQVTM, CDR2 ANQGSEA. CDR3 length equals 18 residues. The V and J ends lost 0 bases and 0 bases, in that order; junction bases with no gene match: 9. Here the CDR3 reads CSVEELLRDRASYNEQFF. The CDR3 DNA reads TGCAGCGTTGAAGAGCTACTCCGGGACAGGGCCTCCTACAATGAGCAGTTCTTC.

The chain carries TRBV7-9 and TRBJ1-5; 9 positions agree with TRBD1. J was trimmed by 5 bases and V by 5 bases; bases with no gene match: 4. This CDR3 contains 14 residues. CDR1 and CDR2 (germline): SEHNR, FQNEAQ (reference sequence). Here the CDR3 DNA reads TGTGCCAGCAGCCATGACAGGGGGTATCAGCCCCAGCATTTT. Its protein is CASSHDRGYQPQHF.

This clone was recorded only once. The chain links TRBV4-3 to TRBJ2-3; D unresolved. CDR1 is LGHNA, CDR2 YSLEER, per germline. Trimming pared 0 bases from V and 8 bases from J, leaving 15 bases between. The CDR3 runs 15 residues. In DNA form, the CDR3 reads TGCGCCAGCAGCCAAGATCTATATAGTATGGGTACGCAGTATTTT. Translated: CASSQDLYSMGTQYF.

V usage is TRBV4-3 and J usage is TRBJ2-3; D remains ambiguous. Looked up from germline, CDR1 is LGHNA and CDR2 is YSLEER. Deletions cut 1 base from V and 2 bases from J, with 10 bases between. The CDR3 has 15 amino acids. CDR3 in amino acids: CASSQGPGSTDTQYF. CDR3 DNA sequence: TGCGCCAGCAGCCAAGGCCCAGGATCCACAGATACGCAGTATTTT.

The rearrangement uses TRBV19 and TRBJ2-7, with D unresolved. Germline values: CDR1 LNHDA, CDR2 SQIVND (reference sequence). Trimming stripped 4 bases from V and 2 bases from J, with 12 bases between. The CDR3 sequence is 14 residues long. CDR3 amino acids: CASSSIGNPYEQYF. The CDR3 nucleotides read TGTGCCAGTAGTAGTATCGGCAATCCCTACGAGCAGTACTTC.

J is TRBJ2-6 and V is TRBV7-3; TRBD1 agrees at 12 bases. Germline V lookup: CDR1 SGHTA, CDR2 FQGTGA. V was clipped by 4 bases and J by 4 bases; unmatched bases: 11. CDR3 length: 19 amino acids. The CDR3 bases are TGTGCCAGCAGCTCGGGCTCCGGGACAGGGGGCGCCGGGGCCAACGTCCTGACTTTC. Its translation is CASSSGSGTGGAGANVLTF.

This chain uses TRBV18 with TRBJ1-2; TRBD1 agrees at 12 bases. Unmatched junction bases numbered 6, after V lost 0 bases and J lost 7 bases. Germline CDR1 KGHSH, CDR2 LQKENI. This CDR3 has 16 residues. CDR3 amino acids: CASSPPWGQGAGGYTF. CDR3 coding DNA: TGTGCCAGCTCACCACCGTGGGGACAGGGGGCCGGTGGCTACACCTTC.

This clone occurred a few times. The chain has TRBV27 and TRBJ1-2; 8 bases map to TRBD1. The CDR3 sequence is 14 residues long. Unmatched junction bases numbered 7, after V lost 6 bases and J lost 4 bases. CDR1 and CDR2 from the germline V gene are MNHEY and SMNVEV (reference sequence). CDR3 region: CASSLGQATYGYTF. CDR3 nucleotides: TGTGCCAGCAGCCTGGGACAGGCAACCTATGGCTACACCTTC.

This clone was counted a single time. This chain links TRBV6-5 with TRBJ2-3; the D is unclear. Germline CDR1 and CDR2: MNHEY and SVGAGI. Trimming removed 5 bases from V and 6 bases from J, with 9 bases in between. The CDR3 runs 12 residues. The CDR3 is CASSDLGDTQYF. The CDR3 DNA follows: TGTGCCAGCAGTGACTTGGGCGATACGCAGTATTTT.